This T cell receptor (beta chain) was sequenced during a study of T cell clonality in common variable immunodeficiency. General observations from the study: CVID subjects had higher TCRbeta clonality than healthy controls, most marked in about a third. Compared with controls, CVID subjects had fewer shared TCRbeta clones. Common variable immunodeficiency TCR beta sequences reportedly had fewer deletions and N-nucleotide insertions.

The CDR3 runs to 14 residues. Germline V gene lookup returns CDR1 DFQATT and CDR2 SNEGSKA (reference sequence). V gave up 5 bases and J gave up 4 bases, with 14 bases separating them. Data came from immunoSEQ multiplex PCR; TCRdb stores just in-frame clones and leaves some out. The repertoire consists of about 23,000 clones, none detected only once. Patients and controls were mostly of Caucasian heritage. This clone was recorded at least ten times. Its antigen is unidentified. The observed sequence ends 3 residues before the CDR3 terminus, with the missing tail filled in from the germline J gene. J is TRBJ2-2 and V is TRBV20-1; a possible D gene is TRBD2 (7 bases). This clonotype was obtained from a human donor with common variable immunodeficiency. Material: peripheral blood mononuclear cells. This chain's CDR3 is CSAEGGGFTGELFF. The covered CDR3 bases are TGCAGTGCTGAAGGGGGGGGCTTCACCGGGGAG.